This T cell receptor (beta chain) comes out of a study of T cells after yellow fever vaccination. Trimming took 3 bases from V and 5 from J; bases not matched to a gene: 9. The CDR3 has 18 amino acids. CDR1 is LGHNA and CDR2 is YSLEER in the germline V gene. TCRdb used MiXCR to reprocess the 5' RACE reads, holding one entry per CDR3 protein. This sample has around 230,000 distinct CDR3 sequences, with roughly 6.3% found just once. The chain joins TRBV4-3 to TRBJ2-2; 13 bases are a match to TRBD2. The receptor's source is a man aged 30 to 39 who received the YFV17D yellow fever vaccine. This material consisted of CD4+ T cells sorted from PBMCs, taken on the day of the yellow fever booster vaccination. The CDR3 protein is CASSHGLAGVRTTGELFF. In nucleotides, the CDR3 is TGCGCCAGCAGCCATGGACTAGCGGGGGTGAGAACTACCGGGGAGCTGTTTTTT.